In its sample, the clone carrying this T cell receptor beta chain was seen once. The authors' processing: Reference gene primer amplification gave estimated nucleated cell counts. Repertoires were generated with immunoSEQ multiplex PCR, while TCRdb's copy carries only in-frame clones and drops some. The DNA was the basis for D and trimming; V, J and clone size are from that table. The repertoire holds under 80,000 clones, with 80% to 95% as singletons. This record belongs to a study of blood T cell repertoires in COVID-19. The CDR3 length is 15 residues. CDR1 and CDR2 from the germline V gene are LNHNV and YYDKDF (reference sequence). V was clipped by 0 bases and J by 8 bases; unmatched bases: 4.

Sequences were obtained from peripheral blood. The TCR originated in a human donor in a cohort sampled during active COVID-19. V usage is TRBV15 and J usage is TRBJ1-6; 7 bases are shared with TRBD1. The chain's CDR3 is CATSREQGGHSPLHF. The CDR3 coding sequence is TGTGCCACCAGCAGAGAGCAGGGGGGACATTCACCCCTCCACTTT.